These 25 T cell receptor beta chains were sequenced from one sample in a study of T cell responses to AZD1222 COVID-19 vaccine. Assay: immunoSEQ multiplex PCR; the TCRdb copy retains only in-frame clones and omits some. This sample carries 150,000 to 200,000 clones, about 91% of them seen once, and the ten largest clones take less than 1.3%. The material was peripheral blood, obtained 28 days after the second AZD1222 dose. The receptors here all came from an adult who received the AZD1222 COVID-19 vaccine.

The chain employs TRBV6-6 and TRBJ1-2, with D unresolved. In germline, CDR1 is MNHNY, CDR2 SVGAGI (reference sequence). V was clipped by 6 bases and J by 5 bases, with 19 bases between them. The CDR3 length is 15 residues. CDR3 protein: CASSLGRASAYGYTF. In nucleotides, the CDR3 is TGTGCCAGCAGCCTGGGAAGGGCCTCCGCATATGGCTACACCTTC.

The chain combines TRBV4-1 with TRBJ1-2; D gene unclear. V shed 0 bases and J shed 4 bases, with 15 bases lying between them. Germline V gene sequence: CDR1 MGHRA, CDR2 YSYEKL. This CDR3 is 16 amino acids long. The CDR3 nucleotides are TGCGCCAGCAGCCAAGATCCGGAGGTGGGCGCCTATGGCTACACCTTC. Translated, it gives CASSQDPEVGAYGYTF.

This chain joins TRBV6-5 and TRBJ1-4; no definite D call. CDR1 and CDR2 (germline): MNHEY, SVGAGI. With 7 bases removed from V and 8 bases from J, the gap between germline ends came to 11 bases. The CDR3 sequence is 12 residues long. The CDR3 sequence: CASTAGGEKLFF. The CDR3 DNA sequence: TGTGCCAGCACCGCGGGCGGCGAAAAACTGTTTTTT.

V usage is TRBV9 and J usage is TRBJ1-1; D is ambiguous. With 4 bases removed from V and 3 bases from J, the gap between germline ends came to 10 bases. The germline V gene has CDR1 SGDLS and CDR2 YYNGEE. CDR3 size: 13 residues. CDR3 sequence: CASSRDLYTEAFF. The CDR3, as DNA: TGTGCCAGCAGCAGGGATCTCTACACTGAAGCTTTCTTT.

This rearrangement joins TRBV5-1 to TRBJ1-3; no firm D call. Trimming removed 3 bases at V and 4 bases at J, with 8 bases between. Germline V gene sequence: CDR1 SGHRS, CDR2 YFSETQ. The CDR3 spans 13 residues. The chain's CDR3 is CASSSDDGNTIYF. The CDR3 DNA reads TGCGCCAGCAGCTCGGACGACGGAAACACCATATATTTT.

The chain combines TRBV12-5 with TRBJ2-1; 10 nucleotides line up with TRBD1. The CDR3 has 14 residues. Germline trimming cut 5 bases from V and 8 bases from J; bases unmatched to any gene: 6. The V gene's germline CDR1 is LGHNT and CDR2 FRNRAP. The CDR3 nucleotides read TGTGCTAGTGGTCCATGGGACAGGGGTTATGAGCAGTTCTTC. Amino acids: CASGPWDRGYEQFF.

The table lists this clone with a count of one. This chain links TRBV6-1 with TRBJ1-4; D is undetermined. This CDR3 has 16 residues. Germline CDR1 is MNHNS and CDR2 is SASEGT. V dropped 0 bases and J dropped 1 base, with 9 bases sitting between them. The CDR3 DNA follows: TGTGCCAGCAGTGAAGCTAGAACCGGAACTAATGAAAAACTGTTTTTT. Encoded protein: CASSEARTGTNEKLFF.

This clone showed up just once. The CDR3 coding sequence is TGTGCCAGTAGTCGCCGACGGGCGGGAACTGGAAACACCATATATTTT. It yields the protein CASSRRRAGTGNTIYF. The rearrangement uses TRBV19 and TRBJ1-3; no definite D call. The germline V and J ends were trimmed by 5 bases and 2 bases, with 16 bases remaining between them. Germline CDR1 and CDR2: LNHDA and SQIVND (reference sequence). The length of the CDR3 is 16 residues.

J is TRBJ1-3 and V is TRBV3-1 (or the pseudogene TRBV3-2); maybe TRBD1 (5 bases). Germline CDR1 reads LGHDT; CDR2 reads YNNKEL (reference sequence). The CDR3 contains 18 residues. With 0 bases removed from V and 2 bases from J, the gap between germline ends came to 17 bases. The CDR3 loop is CASSQDVGQGSAGNTIYF. The CDR3 DNA reads as TGTGCCAGCAGCCAAGATGTTGGTCAGGGAAGCGCTGGAAACACCATATATTTT.

The V call is TRBV2, the J call TRBJ1-2; 7 nucleotides agree with TRBD1. Germline lookup yields CDR1 SNHLY and CDR2 FYNNEI. This CDR3 has 11 residues. Trimming took 7 bases from V and 5 from J; bases not matched to a gene: 1. This CDR3 reads CASTTGYGYTF. In DNA form, the CDR3 reads TGTGCCAGCACGACAGGGTATGGCTACACCTTC.

The chain is built from TRBV7-2 and TRBJ2-7, with D possibly TRBD2 on 6 matching bases. This CDR3 is 14 amino acids long. From germline, CDR1 is SGHTA and CDR2 FQGNSA. With 1 base removed from V and 0 bases from J, the gap between germline ends came to 7 bases. The CDR3 loop reads CASSLGGVSYEQYF. The CDR3, as DNA: TGTGCCAGCAGCTTAGGCGGGGTCTCCTACGAGCAGTACTTC.

The chain employs TRBV19 and TRBJ2-2, with 8 bases lining up with TRBD2. The CDR3 runs to 13 residues. J was trimmed by 6 bases and V by 4 bases; bases with no gene match: 1. Germline-derived CDR1 and CDR2 are LNHDA and SQIVND (reference sequence). CDR3 DNA: TGTGCCAGTAGTAAGGGACTAGCCGGGGAGCTGTTTTTT. It specifies CASSKGLAGELFF.

This chain uses TRBV5-6 with TRBJ1-3; 8 nucleotides agree with TRBD1. This CDR3 contains 14 residues. Trimming at V came to 3 bases and at J to 2 bases, leaving 1 base not matched to a gene. The germline V gene encodes CDR1 SGHDT and CDR2 YYEEEE. The CDR3 coding sequence is TGTGCCAGCAGCTCGACAGGGGCTGGAAACACCATATATTTT. Its protein product is CASSSTGAGNTIYF.

The gene calls are TRBV11-2 and TRBJ2-5, with 8 bases aligning to TRBD2. CDR1 is SGHAT and CDR2 is FQNNGV in the germline V gene. Trimming at V came to 5 bases and at J to 7 bases, leaving 12 bases not matched to a gene. There are 15 residues in the CDR3. CDR3 DNA: TGTGCCAGCAGCATTAATAGCGGGGTTGGAGGGACCCAGTACTTC. Protein: CASSINSGVGGTQYF.

The CDR3 region is CASMDAAYEQYF. The CDR3 DNA is TGTGCCAGTATGGACGCCGCCTACGAGCAGTACTTC. This chain uses TRBV27 with TRBJ2-7; D is ambiguous. CDR3 size: 12 residues. Germline CDR1 MNHEY, CDR2 SMNVEV (reference sequence). V was shortened by 9 bases and J by 2 bases, with 11 bases between the two germline ends.

V gene TRBV2 combines with J gene TRBJ1-2, with D unresolved. With 0 bases removed from V and 2 bases from J, the gap between germline ends came to 4 bases. This CDR3 is 13 amino acids long. Germline CDR1 SNHLY, CDR2 FYNNEI. The CDR3 coding sequence is TGTGCCAGCAGTGAAGCGATGAACTATGGCTACACCTTC. This gives the protein CASSEAMNYGYTF. The entire variable domain, with the rest obtained from reference TRBV2 and TRBJ1-2, is as follows: EPEVTQTPSHQVTQMGQEVILRCVPISNHLYFYWYRQILGQKVEFLVSFYNNEISEKSEIFDDQFSVERPDGSNFTLKIRSTKLEDSAMYFCASSEAMNYGYTFGSGTRLTVV.

The chain links TRBV2 to TRBJ1-2, with D tentatively TRBD1 (5 bases). Per the germline V gene, CDR1 is SNHLY and CDR2 is FYNNEI. This CDR3 spans 12 amino acids. With 5 bases removed from V and 4 bases from J, the gap between germline ends came to 8 bases. CDR3 amino acids: CASSPGFYGYTF. In nucleotides, the CDR3 is TGTGCCAGCAGTCCAGGGTTCTATGGCTACACCTTC.

The chain combines TRBV7-9 with TRBJ1-2, with D perhaps matching TRBD1 (5 bases). Germline-derived CDR1 and CDR2 are SEHNR and FQNEAQ (reference sequence). The V gene lost 3 bases and the J gene lost 2 bases, with 10 bases spanning the gap. This CDR3 region has 14 residues. CDR3: CASSFGGENYGYTF. The CDR3 nucleotides are TGTGCCAGCAGCTTTGGGGGGGAAAACTATGGCTACACCTTC.

V gene TRBV30 combines with J gene TRBJ1-6; D ambiguous. Germline V CDR1 and CDR2: GTSNPN, SVGIG (reference sequence). The germline V and J ends were trimmed by 1 base and 6 bases, with 16 bases remaining between them. This CDR3 has 16 residues. The CDR3 spells CAWSAERVPGNSPLHF. CDR3 bases: TGTGCCTGGAGTGCCGAAAGGGTTCCTGGTAATTCACCCCTCCACTTT.

The chain uses TRBV5-1 and TRBJ2-2; 11 nucleotides line up with TRBD2. Germline V gene lookup returns CDR1 SGHRS and CDR2 YFSETQ. The ends lost 4 bases at V and 3 bases at J; junction bases unmatched: 5. The CDR3 loop spans 16 amino acids. The CDR3 DNA sequence: TGCGCCAGCAGCCCGTCACTAGCGGGGGACACCGGGGAGCTGTTTTTT. It is translated as CASSPSLAGDTGELFF. The variable domain in full, with the rest retrieved from reference TRBV5-1 and TRBJ2-2, is KAGVTQTPRYLIKTRGQQVTLSCSPISGHRSVSWYQQTPGQGLQFLFEYFSETQRNKGNFPGRFSGRQFSNSRSEMNVSTLELGDSALYLCASSPSLAGDTGELFFGEGSRLTVL.

This chain joins TRBV10-2 and TRBJ1-1; TRBD1 aligns across 7 bases. The CDR3 runs 15 residues. Germline CDR1 and CDR2: WSHSY and SAAADI. Germline trimming cut 8 bases from V and 4 bases from J; bases unmatched to any gene: 13. In nucleotides, the CDR3 is TGCGCCAGCCTGGGCGGAGAGGGGGCTGGCACTGAAGCTTTCTTT. Protein: CASLGGEGAGTEAFF.

V usage is TRBV15 and J usage is TRBJ2-7; tentatively, D is TRBD2 (6 bases). The germline gives CDR1 LNHNV, CDR2 YYDKDF (reference sequence). V shed 1 base and J shed 6 bases, with 19 bases lying between them. The CDR3 length is 16 residues. CDR3 in amino acids: CATSRVTGTAQGEQYF. Here the CDR3 DNA reads TGTGCCACCAGCAGAGTAACCGGGACTGCGCAGGGCGAGCAGTACTTC.

This clone came up a few times. The chain links TRBV3-1 (or the pseudogene TRBV3-2) to TRBJ1-1; TRBD1 is a possible D gene (6 bases). The CDR3 consists of 16 residues. V dropped 4 bases and J dropped 8 bases, with 23 bases sitting between them. The germline V gene encodes CDR1 LGHDT and CDR2 YNNKEL (reference sequence). CDR3 amino acids: CASSPPRGPGTSEAFF. The CDR3, as DNA: TGTGCCAGCAGCCCCCCCCGGGGGCCAGGAACAAGCGAAGCTTTCTTT.

This rearrangement joins TRBV9 to TRBJ2-7; TRBD2 matches 7 bases. The CDR3 totals 15 residues. The V gene end was trimmed by 2 bases and the J gene end by 1 base; junction bases not matched to a gene: 6. CDR1 and CDR2 (germline): SGDLS, YYNGEE. The CDR3 region has the DNA TGTGCCAGCAGCGTCGCTGCGGGACTATCCTACGAGCAGTACTTC. Amino acids: CASSVAAGLSYEQYF. The full variable domain, in which reference TRBV9 and TRBJ2-7 provide the parts outside the CDR3, is DSGVTQTPKHLITATGQRVTLRCSPRSGDLSVYWYQQSLDQGLQFLIQYYNGEERAKGNILERFSAQQFPDLHSELNLSSLELGDSALYFCASSVAAGLSYEQYFGPGTRLTVT.

This clone was picked up one time. The gene calls are TRBV13 and TRBJ1-5; D remains ambiguous. The CDR3 sequence is 13 residues long. CDR1 and CDR2 from the germline V gene are PRHDT and FYEKMQ (reference sequence). V shed 5 bases and J shed 4 bases, with 9 bases lying between them. CDR3 coding DNA: TGTGCCAGCAGCCTCAATTTGAATCAGCCCCAGCATTTT. This sequence encodes CASSLNLNQPQHF. Together with reference TRBV13 and TRBJ1-5, the CDR3 gives the full variable domain: AAGVIQSPRHLIKEKRETATLKCYPIPRHDTVYWYQQGPGQDPQFLISFYEKMQSDKGSIPDRFSAQQFSDYHSELNMSSLELGDSALYFCASSLNLNQPQHFGDGTRLSIL.